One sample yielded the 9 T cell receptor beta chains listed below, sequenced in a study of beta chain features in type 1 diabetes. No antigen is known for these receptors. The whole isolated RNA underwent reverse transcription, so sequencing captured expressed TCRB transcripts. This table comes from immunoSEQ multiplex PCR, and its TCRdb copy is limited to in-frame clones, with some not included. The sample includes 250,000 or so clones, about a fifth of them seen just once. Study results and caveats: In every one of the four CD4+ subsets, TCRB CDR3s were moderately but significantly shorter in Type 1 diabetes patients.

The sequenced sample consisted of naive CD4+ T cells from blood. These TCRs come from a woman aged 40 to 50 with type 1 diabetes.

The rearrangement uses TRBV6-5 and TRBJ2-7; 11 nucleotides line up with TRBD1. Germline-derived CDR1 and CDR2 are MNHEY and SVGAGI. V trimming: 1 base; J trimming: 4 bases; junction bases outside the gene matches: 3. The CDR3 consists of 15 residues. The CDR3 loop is CASSYWTGGGYEQYF. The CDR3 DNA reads TGTGCCAGCAGTTACTGGACAGGGGGCGGGTACGAGCAGTACTTC.

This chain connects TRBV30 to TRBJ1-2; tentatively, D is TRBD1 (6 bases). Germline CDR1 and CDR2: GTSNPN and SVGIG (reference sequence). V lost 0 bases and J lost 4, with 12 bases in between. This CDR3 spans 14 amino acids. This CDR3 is CAWSVLARGYGYTF. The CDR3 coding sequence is TGTGCCTGGAGTGTACTGGCCAGGGGCTATGGCTACACCTTC. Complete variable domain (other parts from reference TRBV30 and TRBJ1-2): SQTIHQWPATLVQPVGSPLSLECTVEGTSNPNLYWYRQAAGRGLQLLFYSVGIGQISSEVPQNLSASRPQDRQFILSSKKLLLSDSGFYLCAWSVLARGYGYTFGSGTRLTVV.

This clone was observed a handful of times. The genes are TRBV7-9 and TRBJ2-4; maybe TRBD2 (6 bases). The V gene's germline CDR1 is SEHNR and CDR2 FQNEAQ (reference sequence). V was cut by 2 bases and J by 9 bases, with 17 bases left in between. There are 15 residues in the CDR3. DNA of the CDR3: TGTGCCAGCAGCTTAAGTGCGGCGGCCGGGGGCATTCAGTACTTC. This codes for CASSLSAAAGGIQYF. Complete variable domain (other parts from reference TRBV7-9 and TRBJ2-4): DTGVSQNPRHKITKRGQNVTFRCDPISEHNRLYWYRQTLGQGPEFLTYFQNEAQLEKSRLLSDRFSAERPKGSFSTLEIQRTEQGDSAMYLCASSLSAAAGGIQYFGAGTRLSVL.

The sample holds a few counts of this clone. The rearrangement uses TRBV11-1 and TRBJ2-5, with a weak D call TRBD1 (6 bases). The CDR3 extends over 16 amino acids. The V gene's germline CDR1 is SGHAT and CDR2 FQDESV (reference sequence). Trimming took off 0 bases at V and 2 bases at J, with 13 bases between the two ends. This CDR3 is CASSLALGHLQETQYF. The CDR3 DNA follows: TGTGCCAGCAGCTTAGCCCTGGGACACTTACAAGAGACCCAGTACTTC.

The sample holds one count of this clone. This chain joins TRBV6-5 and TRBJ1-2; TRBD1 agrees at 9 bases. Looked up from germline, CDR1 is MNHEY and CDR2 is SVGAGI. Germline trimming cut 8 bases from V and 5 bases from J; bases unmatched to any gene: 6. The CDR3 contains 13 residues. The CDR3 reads CASGQGPWYGYTF. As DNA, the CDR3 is TGTGCCAGCGGACAGGGGCCTTGGTATGGCTACACCTTC.

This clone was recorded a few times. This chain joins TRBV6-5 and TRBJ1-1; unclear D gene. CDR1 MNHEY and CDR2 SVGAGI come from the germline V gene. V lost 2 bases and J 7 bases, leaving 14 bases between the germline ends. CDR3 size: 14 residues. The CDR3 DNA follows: TGTGCCAGCAGTTACGATTCTTGGACTCATGAAGCTTTCTTT. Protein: CASSYDSWTHEAFF.

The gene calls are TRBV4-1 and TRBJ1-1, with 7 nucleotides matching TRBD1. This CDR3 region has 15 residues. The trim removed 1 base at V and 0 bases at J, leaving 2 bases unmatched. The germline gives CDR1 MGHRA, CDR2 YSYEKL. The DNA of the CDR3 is TGCGCCAGCAGCCAAGGGGGACAGTTGAACACTGAAGCTTTCTTT. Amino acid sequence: CASSQGGQLNTEAFF.

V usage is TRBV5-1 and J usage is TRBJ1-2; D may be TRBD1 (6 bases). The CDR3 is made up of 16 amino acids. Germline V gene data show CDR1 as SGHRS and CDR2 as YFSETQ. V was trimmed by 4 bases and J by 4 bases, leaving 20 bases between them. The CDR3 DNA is TGCGCCAGCAGCCTCGATCCGACAGGATTCCTCTATGGCTACACCTTC. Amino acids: CASSLDPTGFLYGYTF.

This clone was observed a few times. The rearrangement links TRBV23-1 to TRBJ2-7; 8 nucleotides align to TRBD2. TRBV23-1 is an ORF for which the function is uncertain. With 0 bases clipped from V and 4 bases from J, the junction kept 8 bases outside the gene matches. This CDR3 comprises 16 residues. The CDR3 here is CASSQSLREGIYEQYF. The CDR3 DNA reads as TGCGCCAGCAGTCAATCGCTTCGGGAGGGCATTTACGAGCAGTACTTC.